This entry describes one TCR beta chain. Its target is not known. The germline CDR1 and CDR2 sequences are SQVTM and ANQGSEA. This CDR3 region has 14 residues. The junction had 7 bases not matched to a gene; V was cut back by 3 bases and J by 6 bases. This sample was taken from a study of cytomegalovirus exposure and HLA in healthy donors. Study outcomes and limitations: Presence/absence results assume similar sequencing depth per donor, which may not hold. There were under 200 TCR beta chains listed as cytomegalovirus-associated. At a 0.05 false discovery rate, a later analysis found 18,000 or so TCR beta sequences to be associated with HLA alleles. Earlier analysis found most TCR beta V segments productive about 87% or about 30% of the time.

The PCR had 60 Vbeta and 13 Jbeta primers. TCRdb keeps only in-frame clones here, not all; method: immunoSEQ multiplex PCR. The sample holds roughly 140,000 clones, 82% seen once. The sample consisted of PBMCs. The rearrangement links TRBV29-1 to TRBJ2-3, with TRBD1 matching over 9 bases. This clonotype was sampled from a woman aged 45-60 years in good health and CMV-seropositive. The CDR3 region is CSVELGTGMDTQYF. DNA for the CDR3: TGCAGCGTTGAGCTGGGGACAGGGATGGATACGCAGTATTTT.